This TCR beta chain was sequenced during a study of blood T cell repertoires in COVID-19. Study details: Samples taken during acute and convalescent COVID-19 were collected in the United States, Italy and Spain. The cDNA or gDNA used as material had been derived from T cells, B-cell-depleted T cells, or PBMCs.

With V trimmed by 4 bases and J by 5 bases, 8 bases remained unmatched. Germline V gene sequence: CDR1 SGHNT, CDR2 YYREEE (reference sequence). The CDR3 consists of 16 residues. In the study's own analysis: Estimation of nucleated cell counts was performed using reference gene primer amplification. Generated by immunoSEQ multiplex PCR, the TCRdb table keeps only in-frame clones and is missing some. V and J calls and clone size follow that table, whereas D and trimming were derived from the DNA. The table records 84,000 or so clones, approximately 80% of them present only once. Specimen: peripheral blood. The sequence derives from a woman at least 80 years old with acute or convalescent COVID-19. The J gene is TRBJ2-2, the V gene TRBV5-4, with TRBD1 identical over 10 bases. CDR3 amino acids: CASSHQRQGATGELFF. The CDR3 DNA reads TGTGCCAGCAGCCATCAGCGACAGGGGGCGACCGGGGAGCTGTTTTTT.